This TCR beta chain is drawn from a study of OX40 agonist ivuxolimab in advanced cancers. Study overall: People in dose escalation had one of these cancers: hepatocellular carcinoma, melanoma, renal cell or head and neck cancer. Broader study findings: Among the nonresponders, some also had low normalized T-cell clonal expansion.

This CDR3 contains 15 residues. V gave up 5 bases and J gave up 5 bases; unmatched junction bases: 4. Germline CDR1 reads LNHDA; CDR2 reads SQIVND (reference sequence). Only in-frame clones appear in the TCRdb table, and some are missing; sequencing was by immunoSEQ multiplex PCR. The profile shows 9,500 to 15,000 clones, approximately 76% of them singletons. As concerns this clone: Its antigen remains unidentified.

Patients with a history of autoimmune disease or on systemic immunosuppression were excluded. Samples were taken at baseline and on day 1 of cycles 4 and 7. The chain carries TRBV19 and TRBJ2-1; 12 bases map to TRBD2. The receptor was isolated from an adult with an advanced solid tumor such as melanoma, head and neck, liver or kidney cancer. The sequencing here drew on CD4+ or CD8+ T cells sorted from blood, taken in a trial of the OX40 agonist ivuxolimab. CDR3 in amino acids: CASSVLAGGDNEQFF. CDR3 sequence (DNA): TGTGCCAGTAGTGTCCTAGCGGGGGGGGACAATGAGCAGTTCTTC.